This T cell receptor beta chain was documented in a study of blood T cell repertoires in COVID-19. Study summary: Sites across the United States, Italy and Spain contributed samples from acute and convalescent COVID-19. PBMCs, B-cell-depleted T cells, or T cells were the source of the cDNA or gDNA that made up the material.

As processed by the authors: Reference gene primer amplification in the assay estimated nucleated cell counts. The protocol was immunoSEQ multiplex PCR, while the TCRdb copy is restricted to in-frame clones and leaves out a portion. Clone size and V and J calls were adopted from that table, with D and trimming inferred from the DNA. The table shows about 110,000 clones, with about four fifths occurring only once. Germline assignment: CDR1 SGDLS and CDR2 YYNGEE. The junction had 12 bases not matched to a gene; V was cut back by 0 bases and J by 9 bases. This CDR3 contains 16 residues. The rearrangement joins TRBV9 to TRBJ2-1; 7 nucleotides align to TRBD2. This TCR was sampled from a woman in her 70s with acute or convalescent COVID-19. The sequenced sample consisted of peripheral blood. DNA for the CDR3: TGTGCCAGCAGCGTAGCTGAGGGCGGGAGAATCACTGAGCAGTTCTTC. This codes for CASSVAEGGRITEQFF.